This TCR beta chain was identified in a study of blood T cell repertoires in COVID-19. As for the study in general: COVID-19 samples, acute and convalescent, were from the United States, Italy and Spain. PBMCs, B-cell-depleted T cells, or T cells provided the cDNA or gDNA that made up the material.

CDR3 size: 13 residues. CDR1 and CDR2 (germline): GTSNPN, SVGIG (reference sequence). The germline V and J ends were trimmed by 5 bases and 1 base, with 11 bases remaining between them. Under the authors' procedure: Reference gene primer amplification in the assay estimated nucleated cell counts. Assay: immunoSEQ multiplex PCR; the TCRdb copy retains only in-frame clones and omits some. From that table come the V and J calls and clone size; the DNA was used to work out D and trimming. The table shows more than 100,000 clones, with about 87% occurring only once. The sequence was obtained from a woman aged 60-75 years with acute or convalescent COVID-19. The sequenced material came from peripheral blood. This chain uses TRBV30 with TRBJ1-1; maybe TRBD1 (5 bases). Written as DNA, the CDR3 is TGTGCCTGGGAAGGACATGGGAACACTGAAGCTTTCTTT. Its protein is CAWEGHGNTEAFF.